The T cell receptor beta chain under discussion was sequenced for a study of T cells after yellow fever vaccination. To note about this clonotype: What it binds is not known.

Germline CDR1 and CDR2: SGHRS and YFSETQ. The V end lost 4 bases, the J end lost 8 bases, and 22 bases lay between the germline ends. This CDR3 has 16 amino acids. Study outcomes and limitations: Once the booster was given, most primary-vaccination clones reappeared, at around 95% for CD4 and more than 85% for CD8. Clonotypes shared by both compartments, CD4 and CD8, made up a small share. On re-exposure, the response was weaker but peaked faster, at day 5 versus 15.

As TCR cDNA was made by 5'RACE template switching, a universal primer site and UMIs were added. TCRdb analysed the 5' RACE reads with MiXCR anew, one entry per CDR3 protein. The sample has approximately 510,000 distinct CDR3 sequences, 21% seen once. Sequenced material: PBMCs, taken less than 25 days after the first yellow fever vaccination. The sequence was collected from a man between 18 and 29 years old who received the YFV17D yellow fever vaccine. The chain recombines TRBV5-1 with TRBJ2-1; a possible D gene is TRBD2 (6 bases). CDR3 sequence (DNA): TGCGCCAGCAGCGGGGACGGGTCTAGCGTGGGAGATGAGCAGTTCTTC. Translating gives CASSGDGSSVGDEQFF.